These 9 T cell receptor beta chains came from one sample sequenced in a study of T cells in Graves' hyperthyroidism and ophthalmopathy. TCR beta CDR3 region amplification was performed from RNA transcripts. Researchers ran a first-round RT-PCR on the TCR CDR3 using the HTBI primer set. Each CDR3 protein is one row after TCRdb ran MiXCR on the multiplex PCR reads. Here the sample spans over 650,000 distinct CDR3 sequences, roughly 45% being singletons. The material sequenced was peripheral blood or thyroid tissue (not recorded which). These receptor sequences come from an adult man with Graves' disease, either hyperthyroidism or ophthalmopathy (not recorded which).

This clonotype was detected many times. This chain uses TRBV24-1 with TRBJ2-5, with a tentative D call TRBD2 (6 bases). Germline assignment: CDR1 KGHDR and CDR2 SFDVKD. V was trimmed by 2 bases and J by 2 bases, leaving 11 bases between them. The CDR3 extends over 15 amino acids. The DNA of the CDR3 is TGTGCCACCAGTGATTCCGGGGGAAAACAAGAGACCCAGTACTTC. Its translation: CATSDSGGKQETQYF.

V usage is TRBV7-9 and J usage is TRBJ2-6; D not certain. V lost 5 bases and J lost 4, with 15 bases in between. CDR1 and CDR2 from the germline V gene are SEHNR and FQNEAQ (reference sequence). The CDR3 covers 16 residues. DNA for the CDR3: TGTGCCAGCAGCGTGAGATATGGCCCGGGGGCCAACGTCCTGACTTTC. It codes for CASSVRYGPGANVLTF.

Concerning this clonotype: An end of the junction does not agree with germline; a read error may underlie this. The chain links TRBV6-5 to TRBJ1-2; 11 bases align to TRBD1. Germline lookup yields CDR1 MNHEY and CDR2 SVGAGI. The CDR3 is made up of 15 amino acids. The CDR3 region is CASNYRTGGATGYTF. CDR3 DNA: TGTGCCAGCAATTACAGGACAGGGGGCGCGACTGGCTACACCTTC.

The chain joins TRBV7-2 to TRBJ1-2, with D uncertain. This CDR3 region has 13 residues. The germline V gene encodes CDR1 SGHTA and CDR2 FQGNSA. V was cut by 7 bases and J by 5 bases, with 14 bases left in between. CDR3 protein: CASNLLGGYGYTF. The CDR3 nucleotides are TGTGCCAGCAACCTCCTAGGCGGGTATGGCTACACCTTC. Drawing the rest from reference TRBV7-2 and TRBJ1-2, the complete variable domain is GAGVSQSPSNKVTEKGKDVELRCDPISGHTALYWYRQSLGQGLEFLIYFQGNSAPDKSGLPSDRFSAERTGGSVSTLTIQRTQQEDSAVYLCASNLLGGYGYTFGSGTRLTVV.

The chain carries TRBV29-1 and TRBJ2-2; the D is unclear. Trimming removed 8 bases from V and 7 bases from J, with 14 bases in between. The germline V gene has CDR1 SQVTM and CDR2 ANQGSEA. This CDR3 has 12 amino acids. Here the CDR3 reads CSLALVDGELFF. The CDR3 DNA sequence: TGCAGCTTGGCCCTGGTAGACGGGGAGCTGTTTTTT.

The genes are TRBV4-3 and TRBJ1-2; 10 bases are a match to TRBD1. Germline-derived CDR1 and CDR2 are LGHNA and YSLEER. The CDR3 sequence is 12 residues long. The CDR3 region has the DNA TGCAGCGGCGGGACAGGGGAGGGCGGCTACACCTTC. As protein: CSGGTGEGGYTF.

This chain links TRBV20-1 with TRBJ2-5; the match to TRBD2 covers 16 bases. Germline assignment: CDR1 DFQATT and CDR2 SNEGSKA (reference sequence). J lost 5 bases, V lost 0 bases, and 6 bases had no gene match. The CDR3 is made up of 17 amino acids. CDR3 sequence: CSARDGGLAGGDETQYF. CDR3 DNA sequence: TGCAGTGCTAGAGATGGGGGACTAGCGGGAGGGGATGAGACCCAGTACTTC.

The V call is TRBV9, the J call TRBJ2-2; D call uncertain. Trimming removed 2 bases from V and 2 bases from J, with 10 bases in between. This CDR3 contains 15 residues. Germline values: CDR1 SGDLS, CDR2 YYNGEE. The CDR3 sequence is CASSVSAVNTGELFF. DNA for the CDR3: TGTGCCAGCAGCGTGAGTGCGGTAAACACCGGGGAGCTGTTTTTT.

With regard to this clonotype: At one of its ends the junction is not consistent with the germline gene, which may arise from a read error. The chain carries TRBV6-1 and TRBJ2-7; the D is unclear. The CDR3 is made up of 14 amino acids. The germline V gene encodes CDR1 MNHNS and CDR2 SASEGT. CDR3 sequence reads: CAGSYRDTTYEQYF. The DNA for the CDR3 is TGTGCCGGCAGTTACCGCGACACCACCTACGAGCAGTACTTC.